Listed here are 22 T cell receptor beta chains from one sample, sequenced in a study of cytomegalovirus exposure and HLA in healthy donors. 60 Vbeta and 13 Jbeta primers were used in PCR. Profiled with immunoSEQ multiplex PCR; TCRdb holds only in-frame clones, not every one. The sample gives 150,000 to 200,000 clones, around 77% of which show up once; around 3.1% is in the top ten. The sample was PBMCs. These receptors came from a female donor in good health and CMV-seronegative.

This clone occurred once. This chain connects TRBV7-2 to TRBJ2-1, with TRBD1 matching over 10 bases. From germline, CDR1 is SGHTA and CDR2 FQGNSA. With V trimmed by 1 base and J by 7 bases, 4 bases remained unmatched. The CDR3 loop spans 15 amino acids. In DNA, the CDR3 is TGTGCCAGCAGCTTAGGGGGGACAGGGGTTAATGAGCAGTTCTTC. Translated: CASSLGGTGVNEQFF.

The genes are TRBV7-2 and TRBJ2-4; D is perhaps TRBD2 (6 bases). Germline loops: CDR1 SGHTA, CDR2 FQGNSA. V was clipped by 5 bases and J by 7 bases, with 18 bases between them. This CDR3 is built from 15 residues. The CDR3 bases are TGTGCCAGCAGCCAACTTGGAGGGGCGTTTAACATTCAGTACTTC. Amino acids: CASSQLGGAFNIQYF.

J is TRBJ2-5 and V is TRBV5-1, with 9 bases matching TRBD2. Matching the DNA end better, TRBJ2-7 makes the J call doubtful. The CDR3 covers 14 residues. In germline, CDR1 is SGHRS, CDR2 YFSETQ. CDR3 loop: CASSFLAGINEQYF. CDR3 nucleotides: TGCGCCAGCAGCTTCCTAGCGGGGATCAACGAGCAGTACTTC.

The rearrangement links TRBV7-6 to TRBJ1-3; a weak D match, TRBD1 (6 bases). V was trimmed by 5 bases and J by 2 bases, leaving 16 bases between them. The germline gives CDR1 SGHVS, CDR2 FNYEAQ. The CDR3 length is 16 residues. CDR3 in amino acids: CASSPTAGATGNTIYF. In DNA, the CDR3 is TGTGCCAGCAGCCCCACCGCAGGGGCGACTGGAAACACCATATATTTT.

V and J are TRBV5-6 and TRBJ1-6, with D unresolved. CDR3 length: 13 residues. Germline V lookup: CDR1 SGHDT, CDR2 YYEEEE. V dropped 0 bases and J dropped 9 bases, with 7 bases sitting between them. CDR3 in amino acids: CASSLVRSSPLHF. The CDR3 DNA is TGTGCCAGCAGCTTGGTACGGTCTTCACCCCTCCACTTT.

The V gene is TRBV30, the J gene TRBJ1-5; no clear D gene. The CDR3 runs 14 residues. Germline CDR1 GTSNPN, CDR2 SVGIG (reference sequence). V lost 1 base, J lost 3 bases, and 10 bases lay in between. In DNA form, the CDR3 reads TGTGCCTGGAGTGGGGCCGCTCCCAATCAGCCCCAGCATTTT. This gives the protein CAWSGAAPNQPQHF.

This clone is a singleton in its sample. The chain is built from TRBV21-1 and TRBJ2-2; TRBD1, the table's D call, lacks a check against the DNA. TRBV21-1 is annotated as a pseudogene. This CDR3 is built from 14 residues. In DNA form, the CDR3 reads TGTGCCAGCAGCAACCGGGACACAACAGGGGAGCTGTTTTTT. It translates to CASSNRDTTGELFF.

This chain joins TRBV27 and TRBJ1-1; D is ambiguous. The CDR3 length is 13 residues. CDR1 and CDR2 from the germline V gene are MNHEY and SMNVEV (reference sequence). V was shortened by 2 bases and J by 1 base, with 5 bases between the two germline ends. The CDR3 reads CASSLAGNTEAFF. In DNA form, the CDR3 reads TGTGCCAGCAGTTTAGCGGGGAACACTGAAGCTTTCTTT.

This clone was seen once. The chain joins TRBV5-1 to TRBJ2-5, with 11 bases identical to TRBD2. Trimming took 0 bases from V and 3 from J; bases not matched to a gene: 1. The length of the CDR3 is 15 residues. Germline CDR1 is SGHRS and CDR2 is YFSETQ. The CDR3 DNA sequence: TGCGCCAGCAGCTTGGTTAGCGGGAGGGAAGAGACCCAGTACTTC. This codes for CASSLVSGREETQYF. The full variable domain, completed using reference TRBV5-1 and TRBJ2-5, is KAGVTQTPRYLIKTRGQQVTLSCSPISGHRSVSWYQQTPGQGLQFLFEYFSETQRNKGNFPGRFSGRQFSNSRSEMNVSTLELGDSALYLCASSLVSGREETQYFGPGTRLLVL.

This sequence joins TRBV7-8 and TRBJ2-1, with 14 positions matching TRBD2. The length of the CDR3 is 18 residues. CDR1 is SGHVS and CDR2 is FQNEAQ in the germline V gene. The ends lost 4 bases at V and 4 bases at J; junction bases unmatched: 9. The CDR3 DNA sequence: TGTGCCAGCAGCTCCATCCTGACTAGCGGGGGGGCATACAATGAGCAGTTCTTC. It translates to CASSSILTSGGAYNEQFF.

The genes are TRBV7-2 and TRBJ1-1; a possible D gene is TRBD1 (6 bases). This CDR3 spans 14 amino acids. The germline V gene has CDR1 SGHTA and CDR2 FQGNSA. Deletions cut 0 bases from V and 5 bases from J, with 10 bases between. CDR3: CASSLAGARTEAFF. The CDR3 region has the DNA TGTGCCAGCAGCTTAGCGGGGGCGCGGACTGAAGCTTTCTTT.

The DNA for the CDR3 is TGTGCCAGCAGTGCTGCGAGGACAGCTAGCACAGATACGCAGTATTTT. Translation gives CASSAARTASTDTQYF. The V and J genes are TRBV25-1 and TRBJ2-3; tentative D call: TRBD1 (6 bases). Germline V gene data show CDR1 as MGHDK and CDR2 as SYGVNS. The CDR3 consists of 16 residues. Trimming shortened V by 4 bases and J by 0 bases, and 14 bases separated the two germline ends.

V and J are TRBV6-1 and TRBJ1-5; 9 nucleotides agree with TRBD1. This CDR3 has 13 amino acids. Germline-derived CDR1 and CDR2 are MNHNS and SASEGT. The ends lost 8 bases at V and 2 bases at J; junction bases unmatched: 1. The CDR3 reads CASRDRGNQPQHF. Written as DNA, the CDR3 is TGTGCCAGCCGGGACAGGGGCAATCAGCCCCAGCATTTT.

This chain joins TRBV6-6 and TRBJ2-1; unclear D gene. Trimming shortened V by 7 bases and J by 7 bases, and 11 bases separated the two germline ends. This CDR3 spans 12 amino acids. The germline CDR1 and CDR2 sequences are MNHNY and SVGAGI (reference sequence). The CDR3 region has the DNA TGTGCCAGCAAGGAGAGTTTGAATGAGCAGTTCTTC. Translation gives CASKESLNEQFF.

For this clone: The junction differs from germline at one of its ends, possibly a read error. V usage is TRBV28 and J usage is TRBJ1-6; 8 bases map to TRBD1. The V gene's germline CDR1 is MDHEN and CDR2 SYDVKM. This CDR3 is 14 amino acids long. The CDR3 spells CASSLGQGNSLLHF. The CDR3 DNA follows: TGTGCCAGCAGTTTAGGACAGGGAAATTCACTCCTCCACTTT.

The V gene is TRBV28, the J gene TRBJ2-2; TRBD1 matches 7 bases. CDR1 MDHEN and CDR2 SYDVKM come from the germline V gene. The CDR3 loop spans 18 amino acids. Trimming took 4 bases from V and 0 from J; bases not matched to a gene: 11. This CDR3 reads CASSSPRQGFTNTGELFF. DNA for the CDR3: TGTGCCAGCAGTTCCCCGCGACAGGGCTTCACGAACACCGGGGAGCTGTTTTTT.

Regarding this clone: The junction departs from germline at one end; a sequencing error may be responsible. The V and J genes are TRBV30 and TRBJ2-3, with TRBD1 matching over 9 bases. This CDR3 is 14 amino acids long. Germline CDR1 is GTSNPN and CDR2 is SVGIG (reference sequence). The CDR3, as DNA: TGTGCCCGGAGGGTCGGACAGGGGACAGATACGCAGTATTTT. This encodes CARRVGQGTDTQYF.

The chain employs TRBV7-6 and TRBJ2-5; no firm D call. Germline CDR1 is SGHVS and CDR2 is FNYEAQ. Trimming took off 1 base at V and 0 bases at J, with 9 bases between the two ends. This CDR3 has 15 residues. Here the CDR3 DNA reads TGTGCCAGCAGCTTAGGGGCCGGAAACCAAGAGACCCAGTACTTC. This encodes CASSLGAGNQETQYF.

This clone was counted only a few times. The V and J genes are TRBV19 and TRBJ2-1; maybe TRBD2 (5 bases). V was shortened by 6 bases and J by 0 bases, with 9 bases between the two germline ends. The length of the CDR3 is 14 residues. The germline CDR1 and CDR2 sequences are LNHDA and SQIVND (reference sequence). CDR3 coding DNA: TGTGCCAGTAGCGGGGTGAGCTCCTACAATGAGCAGTTCTTC. Translation gives CASSGVSSYNEQFF.

The V gene is TRBV7-3, the J gene TRBJ2-3, with no clear D. The germline V and J ends were trimmed by 2 bases and 10 bases, with 16 bases remaining between them. CDR1 SGHTA and CDR2 FQGTGA come from the germline V gene. CDR3 length: 14 residues. CDR3 in amino acids: CASSLAGAGQAQYF. In DNA, the CDR3 is TGTGCCAGCAGCTTAGCTGGTGCAGGCCAAGCGCAGTATTTT.

The genes are TRBV15 and TRBJ2-7, with a possible D match to TRBD1 (6 bases). This CDR3 region has 15 residues. Germline CDR1 is LNHNV and CDR2 is YYDKDF (reference sequence). V was pared by 5 bases and J by 3 bases, with 17 bases between. CDR3 DNA: TGTGCCACCAGCTTTAGACCGGACAGCCTCTACGAGCAGTACTTC. It specifies CATSFRPDSLYEQYF.

The rearrangement joins TRBV4-2 to TRBJ2-7; 13 nucleotides line up with TRBD2. With 1 base clipped from V and 4 bases from J, the junction kept 4 bases outside the gene matches. The CDR3 covers 16 residues. The germline CDR1 and CDR2 sequences are LGHNA and YNFKEQ. The CDR3 bases are TGTGCCAGCAGCCAAGGAGGACTAGCGGGAGTGTACGAGCAGTACTTC. It codes for CASSQGGLAGVYEQYF.